What follows are 25 T cell receptor beta chains derived from one specimen sequenced in a study of Ad26.COV2.S vaccination and SARS-CoV-2 variants. Treatment: some 20 received Ad26.COV2.S at low or high dose, single or two shots; about 5 received placebo; per-sample allocation not given. Sampling took place 63 days after the first vaccine or placebo injection. Here immunoSEQ multiplex PCR was the method, and the copy in TCRdb shows in-frame clones only, minus some. The sample records roughly 350,000 clones, 70% to 90% being singletons. The sequencing here drew on peripheral blood, taken in a trial of Ad26.COV2.S vaccine versus placebo. The receptors derive from a person between 18 and 60 years old who received the Ad26.COV2.S COVID-19 vaccine or a placebo.

CDR3 residues: CASSVQRESSYNEQFF. Written as DNA, the CDR3 is TGTGCCAGCTCAGTCCAGCGGGAGAGCTCCTACAATGAGCAGTTCTTC. The chain couples TRBV18 to TRBJ2-1; TRBD2 matches 8 bases. Germline V CDR1 and CDR2: KGHSH, LQKENI. This CDR3 region has 16 residues. V lost 5 bases, J lost 0 bases, and 6 bases stayed unmatched.

V is TRBV5-4 and J is TRBJ2-6; D uncertain. Trimming cost V 4 bases and J 0 bases, with 11 bases left between them. The CDR3 covers 16 residues. In germline, CDR1 is SGHNT, CDR2 YYREEE (reference sequence). For the CDR3, the DNA is TGTGCCAGCAGCGGTGGCCAGCCCTCTGGGGCCAACGTCCTGACTTTC. Its translation: CASSGGQPSGANVLTF.

The V and J genes are TRBV28 and TRBJ1-6; D call uncertain. Germline CDR1 is MDHEN and CDR2 is SYDVKM. The CDR3 extends over 16 amino acids. Trimming left V 4 bases short and J 0 bases short, with 10 bases between. CDR3 DNA sequence: TGTGCCAGCAGTTCCGACCTTTACTCCTATAATTCACCCCTCCACTTT. It is translated as CASSSDLYSYNSPLHF.

The V and J genes are TRBV6-5 and TRBJ1-4; D is perhaps TRBD1 (6 bases). The CDR3 extends over 15 amino acids. The V and J ends lost 0 bases and 4 bases respectively, with 9 bases between them. CDR1 and CDR2 (germline): MNHEY, SVGAGI. CDR3 sequence reads: CASSYSGHHNEKLFF. In nucleotides, the CDR3 is TGTGCCAGCAGTTACTCGGGACACCATAATGAAAAACTGTTTTTT.

V and J are TRBV27 and TRBJ2-7; 10 nucleotides match TRBD2. The CDR3 sequence is 15 residues long. Germline V gene sequence: CDR1 MNHEY, CDR2 SMNVEV (reference sequence). Unmatched junction bases numbered 3, after V lost 2 bases and J lost 2 bases. The DNA of the CDR3 is TGTGCCAGCAGTTTAGTGAGCGGGAGGGCCTACGAGCAGTACTTC. Translating gives CASSLVSGRAYEQYF.

The chain has TRBV6-4 and TRBJ2-3; 10 bases map to TRBD2. The junction had 1 base not matched to a gene; V was cut back by 3 bases and J by 1 base. The CDR3 is 15 amino acids. Germline lookup yields CDR1 MRHNA and CDR2 SNTAGT. The CDR3 DNA is TGTGCCAGCAGTGATACTAGCGGGGGCACAGATACGCAGTATTTT. Translating it yields CASSDTSGGTDTQYF.

The V and J genes are TRBV6-5 and TRBJ1-2, with D unclear. Germline CDR1 and CDR2: MNHEY and SVGAGI. Trimming removed 5 bases at V and 8 bases at J, with 9 bases between. The CDR3 sequence is 11 residues long. The CDR3 spells CASSIAQGYTF. In DNA form, the CDR3 reads TGTGCCAGCAGTATCGCTCAAGGCTACACCTTC.

The CDR3 sequence is CASSSGLWETQYF. CDR3 sequence (DNA): TGTGCCAGCAGCTCCGGACTATGGGAGACCCAGTACTTC. This chain uses TRBV5-5 with TRBJ2-5; a possible D gene is TRBD2 (6 bases). The germline V and J ends were trimmed by 3 bases and 5 bases, with 11 bases remaining between them. The V gene's germline CDR1 is SGHKS and CDR2 YYEKEE (reference sequence). This CDR3 is 13 amino acids long.

The V gene is TRBV18, the J gene TRBJ2-4; 9 bases map to TRBD2. The CDR3 length is 15 residues. The V segment lost 3 bases and the J segment 8 bases; nucleotides outside the gene matches: 8. Per the germline V gene, CDR1 is KGHSH and CDR2 is LQKENI. The CDR3 DNA sequence: TGTGCCAGCTCACCTAGCGGGGGCCCCCGGGACATTCAGTACTTC. Amino acid sequence: CASSPSGGPRDIQYF. Full variable domain (remainder filled in from reference TRBV18 and TRBJ2-4): NAGVMQNPRHLVRRRGQEARLRCSPMKGHSHVYWYRQLPEEGLKFMVYLQKENIIDESGMPKERFSAEFPKEGPSILRIQQVVRGDSAAYFCASSPSGGPRDIQYFGAGTRLSVL.

This rearrangement joins TRBV18 to TRBJ1-1; D gene uncertain. The germline CDR1 and CDR2 sequences are KGHSH and LQKENI. Trimming shortened V by 3 bases and J by 0 bases, and 8 bases separated the two germline ends. CDR3 length: 14 residues. The DNA for the CDR3 is TGTGCCAGCTCACCGGTGCGAATGAACACTGAAGCTTTCTTT. Translation gives CASSPVRMNTEAFF.

V usage is TRBV27 and J usage is TRBJ1-1; TRBD1 might be the D (5 bases). Between the trimmed V and J ends, which lost 5 bases and 11 bases, there was a span of 15 bases. CDR3 length: 12 residues. Germline V gene sequence: CDR1 MNHEY, CDR2 SMNVEV (reference sequence). CDR3 protein: CASSVREPAAFF. The CDR3 region has the DNA TGTGCCAGCAGTGTCAGGGAGCCGGCCGCTTTCTTT.

This clone was recorded a few times. The rearrangement links TRBV9 to TRBJ1-1; D is unresolved. The V end lost 2 bases, the J end lost 3 bases, and 8 bases lay between the germline ends. Germline V lookup: CDR1 SGDLS, CDR2 YYNGEE. The CDR3 runs to 13 residues. CDR3 sequence reads: CASSVSFHTEAFF. The CDR3 nucleotides are TGTGCCAGCAGCGTTAGCTTCCACACTGAAGCTTTCTTT.

V is TRBV5-1 and J is TRBJ2-3; D is possibly TRBD2 (7 bases). Germline V gene lookup returns CDR1 SGHRS and CDR2 YFSETQ. V was cut by 0 bases and J by 0 bases, with 20 bases left in between. CDR3 length: 19 residues. This CDR3 reads CASSLAGGTGDSSTDTQYF. The CDR3 bases are TGCGCCAGCAGCTTGGCGGGGGGCACTGGCGACTCTAGCACAGATACGCAGTATTTT.

The chain couples TRBV5-4 to TRBJ1-1, with D possibly being TRBD1 (5 bases). V was shortened by 0 bases and J by 4 bases, with 13 bases between the two germline ends. Per the germline V gene, CDR1 is SGHNT and CDR2 is YYREEE (reference sequence). This CDR3 spans 15 amino acids. CDR3 in amino acids: CASSLDPGSTTEAFF. The CDR3 DNA is TGTGCCAGCAGCTTGGACCCAGGGTCGACCACTGAAGCTTTCTTT.

The V gene is TRBV28, the J gene TRBJ2-4; TRBD1 matches at 7 bases. J lost 1 base, V lost 4 bases, and 7 bases had no gene match. The CDR3 is made up of 16 amino acids. Germline V gene lookup returns CDR1 MDHEN and CDR2 SYDVKM. Written as DNA, the CDR3 is TGTGCCAGCAGTTCCTTAGACAGGGTGGCCAAAAACATTCAGTACTTC. It yields the protein CASSSLDRVAKNIQYF.

In its sample, this clone was seen once. The V call is TRBV28, the J call TRBJ1-2; no definite D call. CDR1 and CDR2 (germline): MDHEN, SYDVKM. V lost 5 bases and J lost 4, with 20 bases in between. This CDR3 spans 16 amino acids. DNA of the CDR3: TGTGCCAGCAGTACATCGGGCATACTCCCCTCCTATGGCTACACCTTC. Translation gives CASSTSGILPSYGYTF.

Note on this clone: Other DNA sequences of this sample code for an identical CDR3. This chain uses TRBV7-8 with TRBJ1-1; D is uncertain. The CDR3 extends over 13 amino acids. Germline V gene data show CDR1 as SGHVS and CDR2 as FQNEAQ. Deletions cut 3 bases from V and 0 bases from J, with 5 bases between. The CDR3, as DNA: TGTGCCAGCAGCTTGGCCCTGAACACTGAAGCTTTCTTT. Its protein product is CASSLALNTEAFF. Filled out from reference TRBV7-8 and TRBJ1-1, the complete variable domain reads GAGVSQSPRYKVAKRGQDVALRCDPISGHVSLFWYQQALGQGPEFLTYFQNEAQLDKSGLPSDRFFAERPEGSVSTLKIQRTQQEDSAVYLCASSLALNTEAFFGQGTRLTVV.

The chain joins TRBV7-9 to TRBJ2-2; the match to TRBD1 covers 8 bases. V lost 5 bases, J lost 6 bases, and 20 bases stayed unmatched. Per germline, CDR1 SEHNR and CDR2 FQNEAQ (reference sequence). The CDR3 runs to 19 residues. Here the CDR3 reads CASSPPPLGQATSPGELFF. The CDR3 nucleotides are TGTGCCAGCAGCCCTCCCCCCCTGGGACAGGCAACTAGCCCCGGGGAGCTGTTTTTT.

V gene TRBV28 combines with J gene TRBJ1-6, with 9 nucleotides matching TRBD1. V gave up 5 bases and J gave up 10 bases; unmatched junction bases: 9. The CDR3 consists of 15 residues. Germline V gives CDR1 MDHEN, CDR2 SYDVKM. The CDR3 DNA sequence: TGTGCCAGCAGTCCAGGGACAGGGCCCAACTCACCCCTCCACTTT. It yields the protein CASSPGTGPNSPLHF.

V gene TRBV10-1 combines with J gene TRBJ1-1; TRBD1 might be the D (6 bases). The CDR3 totals 14 residues. Trimming took 6 bases from V and 1 from J, leaving 12 bases between them. Germline CDR1 is WNHNN and CDR2 is SYGVQD (reference sequence). The CDR3 spells CASRAGTTNTEAFF. In DNA, the CDR3 is TGCGCCAGCAGGGCTGGGACAACGAACACTGAAGCTTTCTTT.

This clone was found once. J is TRBJ2-3 and V is TRBV4-2; D ambiguous. Germline V lookup: CDR1 LGHNA, CDR2 YNFKEQ. This CDR3 is built from 14 residues. Between the trimmed V and J ends, which lost 3 bases and 2 bases, there was a span of 9 bases. The CDR3 DNA is TGTGCCAGCAGCCACGGACGAGACACAGATACGCAGTATTTT. It codes for CASSHGRDTDTQYF.

The chain combines TRBV28 with TRBJ2-1; D might be TRBD2 (5 bases). Between the trimmed V and J ends, which lost 2 bases and 9 bases, there was a span of 14 bases. This CDR3 has 14 residues. Looked up from germline, CDR1 is MDHEN and CDR2 is SYDVKM. CDR3: CASSLMAGPPEQFF. The CDR3 region has the DNA TGTGCCAGCAGTTTAATGGCGGGCCCGCCTGAGCAGTTCTTC.

This chain uses TRBV5-1 with TRBJ2-1; possibly TRBD1 or TRBD2 for D (5 bases each). Deletions cut 1 base from V and 2 bases from J, with 10 bases between. The V gene's germline CDR1 is SGHRS and CDR2 YFSETQ. The CDR3 covers 15 residues. Here the CDR3 DNA reads TGCGCCAGCAGCTTGCGGCAGGGAGCCTACAATGAGCAGTTCTTC. Amino acids: CASSLRQGAYNEQFF.

V gene TRBV27 combines with J gene TRBJ1-2; the match to TRBD1 covers 7 bases. The CDR3 is 16 amino acids. The junction had 7 bases not matched to a gene; V was cut back by 0 bases and J by 3 bases. Germline assignment: CDR1 MNHEY and CDR2 SMNVEV (reference sequence). The CDR3 loop is CASSLSGGARYYGYTF. The CDR3 region has the DNA TGTGCCAGCAGTTTATCAGGGGGCGCAAGGTACTATGGCTACACCTTC.

This chain uses TRBV19 with TRBJ1-5; 9 bases agree with TRBD1. Germline CDR1 and CDR2: LNHDA and SQIVND (reference sequence). The CDR3 runs 18 residues. The V gene end was trimmed by 4 bases and the J gene end by 0 bases; junction bases not matched to a gene: 10. CDR3 in amino acids: CASSTGQGRVYSNQPQHF. Written as DNA, the CDR3 is TGTGCCAGTAGTACGGGACAGGGAAGGGTGTATAGCAATCAGCCCCAGCATTTT.